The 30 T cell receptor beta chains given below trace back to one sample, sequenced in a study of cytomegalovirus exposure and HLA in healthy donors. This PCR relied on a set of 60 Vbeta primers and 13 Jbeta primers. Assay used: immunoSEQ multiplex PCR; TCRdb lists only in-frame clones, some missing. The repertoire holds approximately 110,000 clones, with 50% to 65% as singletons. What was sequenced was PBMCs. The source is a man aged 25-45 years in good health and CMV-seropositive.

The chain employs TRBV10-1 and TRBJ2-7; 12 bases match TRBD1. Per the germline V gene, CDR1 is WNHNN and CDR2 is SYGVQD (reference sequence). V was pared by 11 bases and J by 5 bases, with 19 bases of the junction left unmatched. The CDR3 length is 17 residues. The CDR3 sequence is CARPVIIPGQGAHEQYF. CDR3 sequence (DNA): TGCGCCCGCCCTGTTATTATCCCGGGACAGGGGGCCCACGAGCAGTACTTC.

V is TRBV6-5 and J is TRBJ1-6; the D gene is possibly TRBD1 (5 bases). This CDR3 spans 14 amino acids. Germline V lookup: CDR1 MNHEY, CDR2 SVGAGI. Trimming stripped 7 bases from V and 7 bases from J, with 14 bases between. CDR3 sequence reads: CASTATASNSPLHF. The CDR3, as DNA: TGTGCCAGCACTGCGACAGCTTCCAATTCACCCCTCCACTTT.

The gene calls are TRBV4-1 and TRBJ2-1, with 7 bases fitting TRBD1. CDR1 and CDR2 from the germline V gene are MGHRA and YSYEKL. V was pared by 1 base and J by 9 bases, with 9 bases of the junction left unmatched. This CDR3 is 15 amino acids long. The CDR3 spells CASSQVDRVVGEQFF. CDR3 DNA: TGCGCCAGCAGCCAAGTTGACAGGGTTGTTGGTGAGCAGTTCTTC.

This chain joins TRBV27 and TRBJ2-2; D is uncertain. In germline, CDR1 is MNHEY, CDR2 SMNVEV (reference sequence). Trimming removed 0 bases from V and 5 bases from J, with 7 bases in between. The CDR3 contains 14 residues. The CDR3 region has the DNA TGTGCCAGCAGTTTATCCACGCTAACCGGGGAGCTGTTTTTT. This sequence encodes CASSLSTLTGELFF.

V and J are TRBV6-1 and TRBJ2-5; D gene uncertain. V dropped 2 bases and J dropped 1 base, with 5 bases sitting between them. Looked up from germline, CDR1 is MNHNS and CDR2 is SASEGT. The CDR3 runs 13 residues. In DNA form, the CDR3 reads TGTGCCAGCAGTGAAATCGGCCAAGAGACCCAGTACTTC. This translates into CASSEIGQETQYF.

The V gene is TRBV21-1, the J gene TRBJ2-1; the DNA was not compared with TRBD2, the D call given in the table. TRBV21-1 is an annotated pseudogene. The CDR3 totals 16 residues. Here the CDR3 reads CASRTERSGDIGEQFF. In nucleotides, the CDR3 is TGTGCCAGCAGGACCGAAAGGAGCGGGGACATAGGTGAGCAGTTCTTC.

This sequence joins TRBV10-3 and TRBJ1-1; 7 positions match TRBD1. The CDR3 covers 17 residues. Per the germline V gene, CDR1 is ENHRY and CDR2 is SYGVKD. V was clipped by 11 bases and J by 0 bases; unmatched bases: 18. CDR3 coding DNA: TGTGCCGTCCCGACAGGGAAACTCGAATATCTGAACACTGAAGCTTTCTTT. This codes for CAVPTGKLEYLNTEAFF.

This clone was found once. As DNA, the CDR3 is TGTGCCAGCAGCACACAGGGGGCTAGAAACACCATATATTTT. This sequence encodes CASSTQGARNTIYF. V usage is TRBV6-6 and J usage is TRBJ1-3; 9 bases fit TRBD1. The germline CDR1 and CDR2 sequences are MNHNY and SVGAGI (reference sequence). The trim removed 6 bases at V and 5 bases at J, leaving 5 bases unmatched. This CDR3 has 14 residues.

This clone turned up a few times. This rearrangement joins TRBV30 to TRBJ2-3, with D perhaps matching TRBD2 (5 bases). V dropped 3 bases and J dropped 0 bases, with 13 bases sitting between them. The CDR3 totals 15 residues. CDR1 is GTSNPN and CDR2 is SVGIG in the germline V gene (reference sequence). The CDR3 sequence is CAWSPRRASTDTQYF. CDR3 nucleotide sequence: TGTGCCTGGAGCCCCAGGCGGGCGAGCACAGATACGCAGTATTTT.

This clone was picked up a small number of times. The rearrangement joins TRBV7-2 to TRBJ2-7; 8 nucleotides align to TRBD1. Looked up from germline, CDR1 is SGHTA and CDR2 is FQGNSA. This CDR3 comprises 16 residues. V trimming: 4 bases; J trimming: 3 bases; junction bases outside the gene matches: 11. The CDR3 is CASSSTGTGVGYEQYF. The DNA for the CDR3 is TGTGCCAGCAGCTCCACCGGGACAGGAGTGGGCTACGAGCAGTACTTC.

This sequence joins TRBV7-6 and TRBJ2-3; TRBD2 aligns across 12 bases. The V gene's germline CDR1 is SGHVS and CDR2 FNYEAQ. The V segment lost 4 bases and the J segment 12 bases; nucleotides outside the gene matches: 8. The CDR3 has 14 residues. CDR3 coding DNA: TGTGCCAGCAGCTCACCTAGCGGGGGGGATTCACAGTATTTT. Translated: CASSSPSGGDSQYF.

The CDR3 spells CAWRRFGASGNTIYF. The CDR3 nucleotides are TGTGCCTGGAGGCGGTTCGGCGCCTCTGGAAACACCATATATTTT. The V gene is TRBV30, the J gene TRBJ1-3; D unclear. This CDR3 has 15 residues. Germline values: CDR1 GTSNPN, CDR2 SVGIG (reference sequence). Trimming removed 3 bases from V and 0 bases from J, with 12 bases in between.

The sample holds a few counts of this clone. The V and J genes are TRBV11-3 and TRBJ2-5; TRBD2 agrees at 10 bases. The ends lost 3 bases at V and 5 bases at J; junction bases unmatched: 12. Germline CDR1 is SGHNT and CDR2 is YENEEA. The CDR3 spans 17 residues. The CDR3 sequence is CASSLNILAGAGETQYF. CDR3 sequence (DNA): TGTGCCAGCAGCTTGAATATTCTAGCGGGGGCCGGGGAGACCCAGTACTTC.

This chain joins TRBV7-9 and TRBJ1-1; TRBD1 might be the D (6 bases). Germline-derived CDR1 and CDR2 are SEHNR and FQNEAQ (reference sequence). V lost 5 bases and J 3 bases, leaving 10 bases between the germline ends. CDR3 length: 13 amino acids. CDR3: CASSLYRDTEAFF. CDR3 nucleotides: TGTGCCAGCAGCCTCTACAGGGACACTGAAGCTTTCTTT.

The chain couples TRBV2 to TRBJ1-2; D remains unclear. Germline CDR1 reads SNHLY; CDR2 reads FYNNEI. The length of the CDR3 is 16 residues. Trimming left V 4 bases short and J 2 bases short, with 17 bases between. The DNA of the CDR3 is TGTGCCAGCAGTGCCCCCCGGGGATCAGAAAACTATGGCTACACCTTC. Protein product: CASSAPRGSENYGYTF.

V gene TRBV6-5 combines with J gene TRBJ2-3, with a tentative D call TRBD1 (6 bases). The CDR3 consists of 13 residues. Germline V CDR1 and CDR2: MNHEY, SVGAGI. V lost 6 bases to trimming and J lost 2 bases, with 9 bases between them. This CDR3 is CASSRDTTDTQYF. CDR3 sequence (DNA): TGTGCCAGCAGCCGGGACACCACAGATACGCAGTATTTT.

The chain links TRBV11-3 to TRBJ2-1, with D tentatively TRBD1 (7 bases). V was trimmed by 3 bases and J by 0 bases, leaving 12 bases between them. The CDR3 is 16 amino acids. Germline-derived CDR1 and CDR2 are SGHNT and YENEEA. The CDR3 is CASSFRGESSYNEQFF. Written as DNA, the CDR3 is TGTGCCAGCAGCTTCAGGGGGGAAAGCTCCTACAATGAGCAGTTCTTC.

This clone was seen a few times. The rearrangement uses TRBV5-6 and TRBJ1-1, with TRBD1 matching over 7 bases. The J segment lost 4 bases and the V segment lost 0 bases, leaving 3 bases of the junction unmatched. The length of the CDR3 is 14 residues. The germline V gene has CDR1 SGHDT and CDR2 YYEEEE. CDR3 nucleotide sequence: TGTGCCAGCAGCTTGGGGACAGGAACCACTGAAGCTTTCTTT. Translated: CASSLGTGTTEAFF.

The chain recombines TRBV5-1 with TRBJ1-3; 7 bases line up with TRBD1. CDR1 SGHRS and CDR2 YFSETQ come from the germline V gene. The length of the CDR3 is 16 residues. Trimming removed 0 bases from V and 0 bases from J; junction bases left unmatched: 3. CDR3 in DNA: TGCGCCAGCAGCTTGGGAGGGGGCGACTCTGGAAACACCATATATTTT. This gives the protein CASSLGGGDSGNTIYF.

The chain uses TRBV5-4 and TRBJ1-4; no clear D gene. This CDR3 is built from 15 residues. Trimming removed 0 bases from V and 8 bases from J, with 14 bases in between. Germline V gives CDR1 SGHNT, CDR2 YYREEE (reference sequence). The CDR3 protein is CASSLEGGSVEKLFF. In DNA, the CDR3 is TGTGCCAGCAGCTTGGAGGGAGGGTCGGTCGAAAAACTGTTTTTT.

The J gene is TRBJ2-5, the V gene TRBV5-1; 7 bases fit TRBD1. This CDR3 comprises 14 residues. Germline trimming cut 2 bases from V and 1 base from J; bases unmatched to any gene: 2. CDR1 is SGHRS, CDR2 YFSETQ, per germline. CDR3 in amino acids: CASSFSGGQETQYF. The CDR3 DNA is TGCGCCAGCAGCTTTTCAGGGGGCCAAGAGACCCAGTACTTC. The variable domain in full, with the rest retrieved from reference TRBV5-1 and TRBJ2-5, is KAGVTQTPRYLIKTRGQQVTLSCSPISGHRSVSWYQQTPGQGLQFLFEYFSETQRNKGNFPGRFSGRQFSNSRSEMNVSTLELGDSALYLCASSFSGGQETQYFGPGTRLLVL.

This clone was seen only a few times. The CDR3 protein is CASSEHIRGYNSPLHF. For the CDR3, the DNA is TGTGCCAGCAGTGAACACATCAGAGGCTATAATTCACCCCTCCACTTT. The V and J genes are TRBV6-1 and TRBJ1-6, with D uncertain. Trimming shortened V by 2 bases and J by 3 bases, and 11 bases separated the two germline ends. This CDR3 is built from 16 residues. From germline, CDR1 is MNHNS and CDR2 SASEGT.

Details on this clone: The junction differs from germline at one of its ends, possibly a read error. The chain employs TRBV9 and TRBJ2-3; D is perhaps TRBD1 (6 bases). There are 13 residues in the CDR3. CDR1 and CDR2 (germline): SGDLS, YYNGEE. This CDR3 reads CASTQGLADTQYF. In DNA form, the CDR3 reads TGTGCAAGCACCCAGGGGTTGGCAGATACGCAGTATTTT.

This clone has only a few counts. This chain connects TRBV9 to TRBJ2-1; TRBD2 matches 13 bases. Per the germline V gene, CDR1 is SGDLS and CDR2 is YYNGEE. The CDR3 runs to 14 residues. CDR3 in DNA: TGTGCGAGCGAGTTGACTAGCGGGGGGAATGAGCAGTTCTTC. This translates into CASELTSGGNEQFF. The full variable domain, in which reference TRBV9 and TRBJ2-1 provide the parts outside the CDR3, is DSGVTQTPKHLITATGQRVTLRCSPRSGDLSVYWYQQSLDQGLQFLIQYYNGEERAKGNILERFSAQQFPDLHSELNLSSLELGDSALYFCASELTSGGNEQFFGPGTRLTVL.

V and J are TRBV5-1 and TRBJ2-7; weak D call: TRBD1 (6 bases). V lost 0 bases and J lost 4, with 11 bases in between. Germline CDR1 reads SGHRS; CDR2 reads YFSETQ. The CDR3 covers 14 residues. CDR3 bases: TGCGCCAGCAGCTTGGTACAGGGCTTGTACGAGCAGTACTTC. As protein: CASSLVQGLYEQYF.

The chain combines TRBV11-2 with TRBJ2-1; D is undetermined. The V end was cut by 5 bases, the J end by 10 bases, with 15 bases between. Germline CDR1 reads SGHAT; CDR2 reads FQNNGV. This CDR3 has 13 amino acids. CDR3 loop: CASSPTLVEEQFF. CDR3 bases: TGTGCCAGCAGCCCGACTTTGGTGGAAGAGCAGTTCTTC.

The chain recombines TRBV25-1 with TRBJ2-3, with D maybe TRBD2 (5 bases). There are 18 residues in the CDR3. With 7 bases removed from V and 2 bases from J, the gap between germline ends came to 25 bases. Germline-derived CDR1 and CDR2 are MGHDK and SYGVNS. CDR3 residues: CASTLSRTGRGNTDTQYF. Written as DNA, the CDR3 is TGTGCCAGCACCCTTTCTCGAACTGGGAGAGGAAACACAGATACGCAGTATTTT.

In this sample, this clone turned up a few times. Here the CDR3 reads CASSVGGDSYEQYF. CDR3 bases: TGTGCCAGCAGCGTAGGAGGAGACTCCTACGAGCAGTACTTC. The V and J genes are TRBV9 and TRBJ2-7; D is unclear. The V gene's germline CDR1 is SGDLS and CDR2 YYNGEE. V was shortened by 0 bases and J by 0 bases, with 7 bases between the two germline ends. The length of the CDR3 is 14 residues.

The CDR3 sequence: CASSKNRGQSETQYF. Written as DNA, the CDR3 is TGTGCCAGCAGTAAAAACAGGGGGCAGTCAGAGACCCAGTACTTC. V and J are TRBV2 and TRBJ2-5; 9 bases are a match to TRBD1. The V and J ends lost 5 bases and 4 bases, in that order; junction bases with no gene match: 8. Germline V gene sequence: CDR1 SNHLY, CDR2 FYNNEI. This CDR3 contains 15 residues.

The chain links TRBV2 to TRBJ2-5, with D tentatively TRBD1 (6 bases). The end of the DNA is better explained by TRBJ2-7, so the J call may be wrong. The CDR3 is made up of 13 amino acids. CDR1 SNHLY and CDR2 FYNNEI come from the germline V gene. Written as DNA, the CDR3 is TGTGCCAGCTGGGGGCGACAGGAGAACGAGCAGTACTTC. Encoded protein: CASWGRQENEQYF.